The 14 T cell receptor beta chains reported below all come from one sample, sequenced in a study of CD8 T cells in ankylosing spondylitis. Notes on the study in general: Blood of patients with ankylosing spondylitis appeared to be characterized by a TCR beta motif of roughly eight highly homologous variants.

TCRdb re-called the 5' RACE reads through MiXCR, storing one row per CDR3 protein. Among about 460,000 distinct CDR3 sequences listed, roughly 5% were seen once. These TCRs' antigens remain unknown. The source material was blood, either unsorted or a sorted T cell fraction (not recorded which). The receptors stem from a male donor with ankylosing spondylitis.

A few counts support this clonotype. The CDR3 DNA reads as TGTGCCAGCTCACCACAGGGCAGGATGAACACTGAAGCTTTCTTT. Protein product: CASSPQGRMNTEAFF. The chain couples TRBV18 to TRBJ1-1, with D uncertain. The CDR3 loop spans 15 amino acids. The germline V gene has CDR1 KGHSH and CDR2 LQKENI. The V gene lost 1 base and the J gene lost 0 bases, with 9 bases spanning the gap.

The V gene is TRBV12-3 or TRBV12-4, the J gene TRBJ2-7, with D possibly TRBD2 on 6 matching bases. Trimming left V 10 bases short and J 3 bases short, with 22 bases between. CDR3 length: 15 residues. Written as DNA, the CDR3 is TGTGCCACCAAGTCCCTCGGAGGGGCCGACTACGAGCAGTACTTC. Its protein product is CATKSLGGADYEQYF.

In this sample, this clonotype turned up many times. The chain recombines TRBV12-3 or TRBV12-4 with TRBJ2-2; TRBD2 agrees at 13 bases. CDR3 length: 15 amino acids. Trimming took 1 base from V and 8 from J; bases not matched to a gene: 1. The CDR3 nucleotides read TGTGCCAGCAGTTTAGGGACTAGCGGGGGAGGGGAGCTGTTTTTT. Translating it yields CASSLGTSGGGELFF.

This clonotype was counted ten times or more. The chain couples TRBV4-2 to TRBJ2-7, with TRBD1 as a possible D gene (5 bases). The CDR3 runs to 15 residues. Germline CDR1 is LGHNA and CDR2 is YNFKEQ. Trimming shortened V by 1 base and J by 2 bases, and 12 bases separated the two germline ends. This chain's CDR3 is CASSQGIDSPYEQYF. Written as DNA, the CDR3 is TGTGCCAGCAGCCAAGGGATCGACAGCCCCTACGAGCAGTACTTC.

This clonotype was counted only a few times. The rearrangement joins TRBV29-1 to TRBJ2-5; no reliable D call. The CDR3 is 12 amino acids. CDR1 and CDR2 (germline): SQVTM, ANQGSEA. Trimming pared 5 bases from V and 4 bases from J, leaving 11 bases between. CDR3 coding DNA: TGCAGCGTTCAATCCCCGGCAGAGACCCAGTACTTC. Protein: CSVQSPAETQYF.

The J gene is TRBJ2-1, the V gene TRBV6-2 or TRBV6-3; 11 bases fit TRBD2. From germline, CDR1 is MNHEY and CDR2 SVGEGT. The CDR3 sequence is 17 residues long. V lost 4 bases and J lost 7; bases outside the gene matches: 12. CDR3 sequence: CASSSQLAGGPRNEQFF. The CDR3 region has the DNA TGTGCCAGCAGTTCCCAATTAGCGGGAGGGCCTAGGAATGAGCAGTTCTTC.

Only a few counts were recorded for this clonotype. V usage is TRBV30 and J usage is TRBJ1-6; the D gene is possibly TRBD1 (5 bases). Germline assignment: CDR1 GTSNPN and CDR2 SVGIG (reference sequence). V gave up 5 bases and J gave up 7 bases, with 18 bases separating them. The CDR3 is made up of 15 amino acids. The chain's CDR3 is CAWPPQGQSNSPLHF. The CDR3 DNA is TGTGCCTGGCCCCCTCAGGGTCAATCAAATTCACCCCTCCACTTT. Drawing the rest from reference TRBV30 and TRBJ1-6, the complete variable domain is SQTIHQWPATLVQPVGSPLSLECTVEGTSNPNLYWYRQAAGRGLQLLFYSVGIGQISSEVPQNLSASRPQDRQFILSSKKLLLSDSGFYLCAWPPQGQSNSPLHFGNGTRLTVT.

This clonotype has at least ten counts. The chain is built from TRBV20-1 and TRBJ2-1; TRBD1 matches 8 bases. The germline gives CDR1 DFQATT, CDR2 SNEGSKA (reference sequence). This CDR3 has 15 residues. The CDR3 DNA is TGCAACCCGGCCAGAGGACAGGGTGATTTCGATGAGCAGTTCTTC. The encoded protein is CNPARGQGDFDEQFF.

This clonotype was seen many times. V and J are TRBV4-2 and TRBJ1-6, with D unresolved. Germline CDR1 reads LGHNA; CDR2 reads YNFKEQ. V was shortened by 1 base and J by 10 bases, with 14 bases between the two germline ends. There are 15 residues in the CDR3. The CDR3 DNA sequence: TGTGCCAGCAGCCAAGTTCTGGGTATAATGTCACCCCTCCACTTT. Translating gives CASSQVLGIMSPLHF.

In this sample, this clonotype turned up many times. The chain links TRBV6-5 to TRBJ1-4; unclear D gene. Germline loops: CDR1 MNHEY, CDR2 SVGAGI. V was pared by 0 bases and J by 4 bases, with 12 bases between. The CDR3 consists of 16 residues. This chain's CDR3 is CASSYSALGVNEKLFF. The CDR3, as DNA: TGTGCCAGCAGTTACTCGGCCCTCGGGGTTAATGAAAAACTGTTTTTT.

V is TRBV29-1 and J is TRBJ2-5, with 7 positions matching TRBD2. V was clipped by 1 base and J by 4 bases; unmatched bases: 9. This CDR3 spans 15 amino acids. Looked up from germline, CDR1 is SQVTM and CDR2 is ANQGSEA. The CDR3 sequence: CSVEVGGRGRETQYF. The CDR3 DNA follows: TGCAGCGTTGAAGTTGGCGGGAGAGGGCGAGAGACCCAGTACTTC.

Many counts were recorded for this clonotype. The chain combines TRBV5-1 with TRBJ1-4; the D is unclear. The ends were cut back, 0 bases at V and 5 bases at J, with 14 bases in the middle. The CDR3 extends over 16 amino acids. Germline V gene sequence: CDR1 SGHRS, CDR2 YFSETQ. CDR3 sequence: CASSLETLEWNEKLFF. CDR3 DNA sequence: TGCGCCAGCAGCTTGGAGACACTCGAATGGAATGAAAAACTGTTTTTT.

This clonotype was counted many times. V usage is TRBV20-1 and J usage is TRBJ1-1; 9 bases fit TRBD1. The germline gives CDR1 DFQATT, CDR2 SNEGSKA (reference sequence). The V gene end was trimmed by 2 bases and the J gene end by 6 bases; junction bases not matched to a gene: 7. The CDR3 sequence is 14 residues long. CDR3 amino acids: CSARKQGADSEAFF. The DNA for the CDR3 is TGCAGTGCTAGAAAACAGGGGGCCGACTCTGAAGCTTTCTTT.

For the CDR3, the DNA is TGCGCCAGCAGCCAAGAAAGAGGGTTATCTGAAGCTTTCTTT. Its translation: CASSQERGLSEAFF. V usage is TRBV4-3 and J usage is TRBJ1-1; D is uncertain. Trimming took 0 bases from V and 6 from J, leaving 11 bases between them. Per the germline V gene, CDR1 is LGHNA and CDR2 is YSLEER. The CDR3 runs 14 residues.